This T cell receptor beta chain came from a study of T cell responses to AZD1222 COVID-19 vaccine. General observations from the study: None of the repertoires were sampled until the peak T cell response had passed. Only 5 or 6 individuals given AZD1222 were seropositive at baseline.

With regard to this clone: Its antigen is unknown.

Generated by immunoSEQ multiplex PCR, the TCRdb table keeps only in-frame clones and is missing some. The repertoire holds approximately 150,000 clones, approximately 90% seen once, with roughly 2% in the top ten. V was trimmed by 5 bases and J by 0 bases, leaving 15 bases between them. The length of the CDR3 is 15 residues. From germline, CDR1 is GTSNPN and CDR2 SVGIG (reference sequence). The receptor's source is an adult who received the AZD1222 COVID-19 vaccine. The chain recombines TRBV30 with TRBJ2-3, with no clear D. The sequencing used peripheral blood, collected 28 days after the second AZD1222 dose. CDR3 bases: TGTGCCTGGCCTCCCACACAAAGCAGCACAGATACGCAGTATTTT. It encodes CAWPPTQSSTDTQYF.